This TCR beta chain was observed in a study of T cells in Graves' hyperthyroidism and ophthalmopathy. Study observations and caveats: Most clonotypes expanded in thyroid above 0.001 were likewise present in blood.

For this clonotype: Its specificity is not known.

There were TCR beta CDR3 regions amplified from RNA transcripts. HTBI primers were used for first-round RT-PCR of the TCR CDR3. A single record per CDR3 protein comes from TCRdb applying MiXCR to the multiplex PCR reads. The profile covers hundreds of thousands of distinct CDR3 sequences, with more than 20% appearing a single time and about 35% taken by the ten largest. The CDR3 consists of 16 residues. After removal of 3 bases from V and 1 base from J, the junction contained 8 bases not matched to a gene. The germline V gene has CDR1 SGDLS and CDR2 YYNGEE. Uncontrolled infection, other autoimmune disease, pregnancy or lactation disqualified patients from enrolment.

The sequenced material came from blood. V and J are TRBV9 and TRBJ2-3, with 7 nucleotides matching TRBD2. This clonotype was sampled from a man younger than 40 with Graves' ophthalmopathy. The CDR3 loop reads CASSAGGGMGTDTQYF. The CDR3 DNA follows: TGTGCCAGCAGCGCGGGGGGAGGAATGGGCACAGATACGCAGTATTTT.